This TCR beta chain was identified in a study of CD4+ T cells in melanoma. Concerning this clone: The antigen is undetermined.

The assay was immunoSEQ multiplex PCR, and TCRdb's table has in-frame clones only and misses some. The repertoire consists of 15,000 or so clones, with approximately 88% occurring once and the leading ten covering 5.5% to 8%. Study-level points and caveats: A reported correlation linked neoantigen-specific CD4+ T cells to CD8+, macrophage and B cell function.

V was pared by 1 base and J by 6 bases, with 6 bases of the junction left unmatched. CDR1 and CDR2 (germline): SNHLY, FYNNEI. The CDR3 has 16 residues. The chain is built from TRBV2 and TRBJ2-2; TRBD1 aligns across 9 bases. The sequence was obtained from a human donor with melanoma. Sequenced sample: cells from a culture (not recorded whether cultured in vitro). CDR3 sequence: CASSEVGTGYPGELFF. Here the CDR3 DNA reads TGTGCCAGCAGTGAAGTCGGGACAGGGTATCCCGGGGAGCTGTTTTTT.